These 24 T cell receptor beta chains were all obtained from the same sample, sequenced in a study of shared clonotypes between healthy human individuals (TCRdb year 2020). Library preparation employed the immunoSEQ multiplex PCR assay. Sourced from immuneACCESS, this table was stored by TCRdb with only in-frame sequences that have V and J called. A share of the clones is absent; for the studies checked, an unresolved V gene accounts for under half, and the remainder has no known explanation. The sample records 2,500,000 or so clones, 80% to 95% of which are singletons. The ten biggest clones cover more than 0.35% of the sample. The sequencing sample was made of naive CD4+ T cells from PBMCs. The cell subset or site tag for this specimen amounts to: CD45RA+ positively selected. These receptors came from a man younger than 30 in good health. Some clones in this sample may be carry-over from other donors' samples.

The gene calls are TRBV28 and TRBJ2-5; TRBD1 matches at 7 bases. Germline CDR1 MDHEN, CDR2 SYDVKM. This CDR3 region has 14 residues. With V trimmed by 6 bases and J by 3 bases, 7 bases remained unmatched. The CDR3 loop is CASRLDRDKETQYF. The CDR3 DNA follows: TGTGCCAGCAGGTTAGACAGGGATAAAGAGACCCAGTACTTC.

The chain employs TRBV9 and TRBJ2-3; TRBD1 or TRBD2 may be the D gene (5 bases each). Germline V gene lookup returns CDR1 SGDLS and CDR2 YYNGEE. V was clipped by 5 bases and J by 0 bases, with 16 bases between them. The CDR3 spans 16 residues. CDR3 in DNA: TGTGCCAGCAGTGAGGGGTTAGCGCGGAGCACAGATACGCAGTATTTT. Translated: CASSEGLARSTDTQYF.

The chain has TRBV5-1 and TRBJ1-1, with D unresolved. V shed 2 bases and J shed 0 bases, with 14 bases lying between them. In germline, CDR1 is SGHRS, CDR2 YFSETQ. This CDR3 has 16 residues. For the CDR3, the DNA is TGCGCCAGCAGCTTATCCCGGGCCAATCTGAACACTGAAGCTTTCTTT. It specifies CASSLSRANLNTEAFF.

The table lists this clone with a few counts. V gene TRBV10-1 combines with J gene TRBJ2-4; either TRBD1 or TRBD2 may fit D (6 bases each). CDR1 and CDR2 (germline): WNHNN, SYGVQD (reference sequence). Trimming cost V 3 bases and J 2 bases, with 8 bases left between them. The CDR3 spans 14 residues. The CDR3 loop is CASSDGGPKNIQYF. In nucleotides, the CDR3 is TGCGCCAGCAGTGACGGGGGCCCCAAAAACATTCAGTACTTC.

The V and J genes are TRBV28 and TRBJ2-2, with D possibly matching TRBD1 (6 bases). Germline V gene sequence: CDR1 MDHEN, CDR2 SYDVKM. There are 14 residues in the CDR3. V lost 5 bases to trimming and J lost 4 bases, with 11 bases between them. CDR3 loop: CASSTQGSTGELFF. Here the CDR3 DNA reads TGTGCCAGCAGTACGCAGGGGAGCACCGGGGAGCTGTTTTTT. The full variable domain, completed using reference TRBV28 and TRBJ2-2, is DVKVTQSSRYLVKRTGEKVFLECVQDMDHENMFWYRQDPGLGLRLIYFSYDVKMKEKGDIPEGYSVSREKKERFSLILESASTNQTSMYLCASSTQGSTGELFFGEGSRLTVL.

This chain connects TRBV18 to TRBJ1-3; TRBD1 might be the D (6 bases). The CDR3 loop spans 14 amino acids. Germline V gene data show CDR1 as KGHSH and CDR2 as LQKENI. V lost 7 bases and J 2 bases, leaving 12 bases between the germline ends. CDR3 in DNA: TGTGCCAGCTACACAAACAGGGCTGGAAACACCATATATTTT. Amino acid sequence: CASYTNRAGNTIYF.

The gene calls are TRBV15 and TRBJ2-3; TRBD1 or TRBD2 may be the D gene (5 bases each). The CDR3 is 14 residues long. V dropped 1 base and J dropped 4 bases, with 9 bases sitting between them. The V gene's germline CDR1 is LNHNV and CDR2 YYDKDF (reference sequence). The CDR3 spells CATSRVLGADTQYF. CDR3 nucleotides: TGTGCCACCAGCAGAGTATTGGGGGCAGATACGCAGTATTTT. Drawing the rest from reference TRBV15 and TRBJ2-3, the complete variable domain is DAMVIQNPRYQVTQFGKPVTLSCSQTLNHNVMYWYQQKSSQAPKLLFHYYDKDFNNEADTPDNFQSRRPNTSFCFLDIRSPGLGDTAMYLCATSRVLGADTQYFGPGTRLTVL.

V gene TRBV5-1 combines with J gene TRBJ1-1; 8 bases align to TRBD1. The V and J ends lost 4 bases and 1 base, in that order; junction bases with no gene match: 9. CDR3 length equals 16 residues. Germline V gene sequence: CDR1 SGHRS, CDR2 YFSETQ. CDR3 coding DNA: TGCGCCAGCAGCACGAGCCAGGGGGCACCGAACACTGAAGCTTTCTTT. Its translation is CASSTSQGAPNTEAFF.

In nucleotides, the CDR3 is TGTGCCAGCAGCCGGGGCGCGGGACTAGGGAACAATGAGCAGTTCTTC. Translated: CASSRGAGLGNNEQFF. V is TRBV4-2 and J is TRBJ2-1; 8 positions agree with TRBD2. V dropped 4 bases and J dropped 5; count of bases not matched to a gene: 10. The CDR3 sequence is 16 residues long. In germline, CDR1 is LGHNA, CDR2 YNFKEQ.

CDR3 loop: CASSPAGGSYGYTF. The CDR3 DNA is TGTGCCAGCAGCCCCGCCGGGGGGTCCTATGGCTACACCTTC. The chain is built from TRBV7-6 and TRBJ1-2; tentative D call: TRBD1 (5 bases). CDR3 length equals 14 residues. The germline CDR1 and CDR2 sequences are SGHVS and FNYEAQ. The V gene lost 5 bases and the J gene lost 4 bases, with 14 bases spanning the gap.

The rearrangement joins TRBV6-5 to TRBJ2-5, with 9 bases matching TRBD1. CDR3 length: 15 amino acids. CDR1 MNHEY and CDR2 SVGAGI come from the germline V gene. J gave up 4 bases and V 5 bases, and 8 bases lay outside the gene matches. The CDR3 DNA is TGTGCCAGCAGTCGGACAGGGGAAGAAGGAGAGACCCAGTACTTC. It yields the protein CASSRTGEEGETQYF.

The chain combines TRBV6-5 with TRBJ2-7; perhaps TRBD1 as D (6 bases). V gave up 0 bases and J gave up 6 bases, with 12 bases separating them. The germline V gene encodes CDR1 MNHEY and CDR2 SVGAGI. This CDR3 region has 14 residues. The DNA of the CDR3 is TGTGCCAGCAGTTACTCGGGACACCGCGGCGAGCAGTACTTC. Its protein product is CASSYSGHRGEQYF.

The chain carries TRBV4-3 and TRBJ1-3; D gene ambiguous. This CDR3 spans 17 amino acids. The germline gives CDR1 LGHNA, CDR2 YSLEER. Trimming pared 3 bases from V and 0 bases from J, leaving 15 bases between. The CDR3 protein is CASSHQHERGSGNTIYF. CDR3 nucleotides: TGCGCCAGCAGCCACCAGCATGAGAGAGGCTCTGGAAACACCATATATTTT.

The J gene is TRBJ1-5, the V gene TRBV5-1; D remains ambiguous. Trimming left V 0 bases short and J 4 bases short, with 11 bases between. This CDR3 has 15 residues. Per the germline V gene, CDR1 is SGHRS and CDR2 is YFSETQ. CDR3 loop: CASSLGITPNQPQHF. The CDR3 DNA follows: TGCGCCAGCAGCTTGGGCATTACCCCTAATCAGCCCCAGCATTTT.

The chain joins TRBV18 to TRBJ2-7; TRBD1 aligns across 8 bases. V trimming: 3 bases; J trimming: 5 bases; junction bases outside the gene matches: 9. CDR3 length: 15 amino acids. Germline values: CDR1 KGHSH, CDR2 LQKENI. The CDR3 sequence is CASSPVLKQGDEQYF. The CDR3 nucleotides are TGTGCCAGCTCACCCGTACTTAAACAGGGGGACGAGCAGTACTTC.

This chain connects TRBV18 to TRBJ2-1; D unresolved. The germline V gene has CDR1 KGHSH and CDR2 LQKENI. V was shortened by 2 bases and J by 6 bases, with 2 bases between the two germline ends. The CDR3 runs 11 residues. The CDR3 protein is CASSPVNEQFF. In DNA form, the CDR3 reads TGTGCCAGCTCACCAGTCAATGAGCAGTTCTTC.

The chain joins TRBV9 to TRBJ2-3; 9 bases align to TRBD2. The germline V gene has CDR1 SGDLS and CDR2 YYNGEE. Unmatched junction bases numbered 7, after V lost 2 bases and J lost 0 bases. The length of the CDR3 is 17 residues. The chain's CDR3 is CASSVRLAGSSTDTQYF. For the CDR3, the DNA is TGTGCCAGCAGCGTTCGTCTAGCGGGATCTAGCACAGATACGCAGTATTTT.

The genes are TRBV10-2 and TRBJ2-2; D is perhaps TRBD1 (6 bases). The germline V gene has CDR1 WSHSY and CDR2 SAAADI. This CDR3 contains 14 residues. Trimming stripped 6 bases from V and 1 base from J, with 9 bases between. The CDR3 region is CASRQGWNTGELFF. As DNA, the CDR3 is TGCGCCAGCAGACAGGGCTGGAACACCGGGGAGCTGTTTTTT.

CDR3 nucleotides: TGTGCCAGCAGTTTATTTATCCGGCTCGGCTATGGCTACACCTTC. Amino acid sequence: CASSLFIRLGYGYTF. The gene calls are TRBV28 and TRBJ1-2; D remains unclear. Germline values: CDR1 MDHEN, CDR2 SYDVKM. Trimming shortened V by 1 base and J by 4 bases, and 13 bases separated the two germline ends. The CDR3 contains 15 residues.

CDR3 sequence reads: CASSLFAKTHEKLFF. DNA for the CDR3: TGTGCCAGCAGCTTATTTGCGAAAACCCACGAAAAACTGTTTTTT. The rearrangement joins TRBV11-2 to TRBJ1-4; D is ambiguous. The germline gives CDR1 SGHAT, CDR2 FQNNGV. The CDR3 spans 15 residues. The V end lost 2 bases, the J end lost 8 bases, and 15 bases lay between the germline ends. The whole variable domain, remainder taken from reference TRBV11-2 and TRBJ1-4, is EAGVAQSPRYKIIEKRQSVAFWCNPISGHATLYWYQQILGQGPKLLIQFQNNGVVDDSQLPKDRFSAERLKGVDSTLKIQPAKLEDSAVYLCASSLFAKTHEKLFFGSGTQLSVL.

The chain recombines TRBV7-2 with TRBJ2-1; 7 nucleotides agree with TRBD2. The CDR3 is 15 amino acids. Germline V CDR1 and CDR2: SGHTA, FQGNSA. V trimming: 7 bases; J trimming: 5 bases; junction bases outside the gene matches: 11. CDR3: CASTPPGTTHNEQFF. The CDR3 DNA follows: TGTGCCAGCACCCCTCCCGGGACTACCCACAATGAGCAGTTCTTC.

The rearrangement uses TRBV6-1 and TRBJ1-2; 7 bases line up with TRBD1. CDR1 MNHNS and CDR2 SASEGT come from the germline V gene. With V trimmed by 8 bases and J by 8 bases, 8 bases remained unmatched. The length of the CDR3 is 12 residues. The CDR3 DNA reads as TGTGCCAGCTTGAGAGGGGGCCGAGGCTACACCTTC. It translates to CASLRGGRGYTF.

This chain links TRBV19 with TRBJ2-5, with a weak D call TRBD1 (6 bases). The CDR3 runs to 16 residues. Trimming took 6 bases from V and 5 from J, leaving 22 bases between them. Germline V lookup: CDR1 LNHDA, CDR2 SQIVND (reference sequence). The CDR3 sequence is CASSQGTHRAGETQYF. In DNA form, the CDR3 reads TGTGCCAGTAGCCAAGGGACACACCGGGCAGGGGAGACCCAGTACTTC.

The J gene is TRBJ1-1, the V gene TRBV7-8; D ambiguous. Germline assignment: CDR1 SGHVS and CDR2 FQNEAQ. V shed 1 base and J shed 7 bases, with 10 bases lying between them. CDR3 length equals 13 residues. The CDR3 nucleotides read TGTGCCAGCAGCTTAGTGGGCAGAGATGAAGCTTTCTTT. Translating gives CASSLVGRDEAFF.